These 18 T cell receptor beta chains came from one sample sequenced in a study of blood T cell repertoires in COVID-19. Clones were read by immunoSEQ multiplex PCR, and TCRdb kept only the in-frame ones, dropping some. The sample shows 300,000 to 400,000 clones, about 86% of them seen only once. Input material: PBMCs or T cells enriched from blood (not recorded which). These receptors originate from a woman aged 40 to 50 with acute COVID-19.

CDR3 DNA: TGTGCCAGCAGCTTGTCAGGGACAATAGCCTACAATGAGCAGTTCTTC. Encoded protein: CASSLSGTIAYNEQFF. The chain links TRBV5-4 to TRBJ2-1, with D tentatively TRBD1 (6 bases). Deletions cut 1 base from V and 2 bases from J, with 13 bases between. The germline V gene has CDR1 SGHNT and CDR2 YYREEE (reference sequence). CDR3 length: 16 amino acids.

The J gene is TRBJ1-4, the V gene TRBV2; unclear D gene. Germline loops: CDR1 SNHLY, CDR2 FYNNEI. The ends were cut back, 7 bases at V and 5 bases at J, with 14 bases in the middle. The CDR3 has 14 residues. Here the CDR3 DNA reads TGTGCCAGCACGTCATTGCCTGAGAATGAAAAACTGTTTTTT. Translation gives CASTSLPENEKLFF.

The chain carries TRBV28 and TRBJ2-7, with 7 nucleotides matching TRBD1. Trimming removed 4 bases from V and 7 bases from J; junction bases left unmatched: 16. From germline, CDR1 is MDHEN and CDR2 SYDVKM. This CDR3 spans 16 amino acids. The CDR3 DNA is TGTGCCAGCAGTTCCCCCGGACAGGTCCAGTGGGGGGAGCAGTACTTC. Amino acids: CASSSPGQVQWGEQYF.

The V and J genes are TRBV2 and TRBJ1-3, with no clear D. Trimming left V 2 bases short and J 10 bases short, with 12 bases between. The CDR3 loop spans 13 amino acids. The germline gives CDR1 SNHLY, CDR2 FYNNEI. The CDR3 sequence is CASSESGIGTIYF. DNA of the CDR3: TGTGCCAGCAGTGAATCGGGGATTGGGACCATATATTTT.

The chain carries TRBV29-1 and TRBJ2-3; 9 bases match TRBD1. The J segment lost 4 bases and the V segment lost 6 bases, leaving 11 bases of the junction unmatched. Germline CDR1 SQVTM, CDR2 ANQGSEA. The length of the CDR3 is 15 residues. This CDR3 reads CSVGAGTGWADTQYF. CDR3 sequence (DNA): TGCAGCGTGGGGGCCGGGACAGGGTGGGCAGATACGCAGTATTTT.

With regard to this clone: An end of the junction differs from the germline gene, which may be a read error. V gene TRBV7-9 combines with J gene TRBJ2-1, with D perhaps TRBD2 (7 bases). The CDR3 sequence is 18 residues long. The germline V gene encodes CDR1 SEHNR and CDR2 FQNEAQ (reference sequence). CDR3 nucleotide sequence: TGTGCCAGCATCTTAGTCCCGGGGGGCACTTACTCCTACAATGAGCAGTTCTTC. It yields the protein CASILVPGGTYSYNEQFF.

This chain links TRBV2 with TRBJ1-4; TRBD1 might be the D (6 bases). The V and J ends lost 8 bases and 5 bases respectively, with 12 bases between them. The CDR3 is made up of 13 amino acids. CDR1 and CDR2 (germline): SNHLY, FYNNEI. The CDR3 protein is CASAGTRNEKLFF. CDR3 DNA sequence: TGTGCCAGCGCCGGGACAAGAAATGAAAAACTGTTTTTT.

The chain combines TRBV11-1 with TRBJ2-7; D uncertain. Trimming removed 5 bases at V and 4 bases at J, with 18 bases between. Germline values: CDR1 SGHAT, CDR2 FQDESV (reference sequence). The CDR3 length is 15 residues. Here the CDR3 reads CASSVGKDGRYEQYF. The CDR3 DNA reads as TGTGCCAGCAGCGTAGGGAAGGATGGGCGTTACGAGCAGTACTTC.

Only a few counts were recorded for this clone. The chain combines TRBV6-2 or TRBV6-3 with TRBJ2-5, with 7 bases matching TRBD2. This CDR3 is 14 amino acids long. V dropped 4 bases and J dropped 1; count of bases not matched to a gene: 3. Germline CDR1 reads MNHEY; CDR2 reads SVGEGT. CDR3 DNA: TGTGCCAGCAGTTCGCTAGCGGTCCAAGAGACCCAGTACTTC. Encoded protein: CASSSLAVQETQYF.

This chain joins TRBV5-5 and TRBJ1-1; a possible D gene is TRBD1 (6 bases). This CDR3 spans 14 amino acids. The V gene lost 5 bases and the J gene lost 0 bases, with 11 bases spanning the gap. Germline values: CDR1 SGHKS, CDR2 YYEKEE (reference sequence). For the CDR3, the DNA is TGTGCCAGCAGTCGTGACAGGCTGAACACTGAAGCTTTCTTT. It translates to CASSRDRLNTEAFF.

The chain links TRBV25-1 to TRBJ2-5; the match to TRBD2 covers 9 bases. The CDR3 spans 15 residues. CDR1 is MGHDK, CDR2 SYGVNS, per germline. Losses at the gene ends were 4 bases for V and 5 bases for J; bases not matched to a gene: 8. The CDR3: CASSGPSGVFETQYF. CDR3 nucleotides: TGTGCCAGCAGTGGTCCTAGCGGGGTTTTTGAGACCCAGTACTTC.

This clone was counted once. The genes are TRBV6-2 or TRBV6-3 and TRBJ2-1; D uncertain. Trimming took off 0 bases at V and 5 bases at J, with 23 bases between the two ends. CDR1 is MNHEY and CDR2 is SVGEGT in the germline V gene. This CDR3 has 19 residues. Written as DNA, the CDR3 is TGTGCCAGCAGTTACTCGAGAGGTAGTTTCTCACTCTGGAACAATGAGCAGTTCTTC. Amino acids: CASSYSRGSFSLWNNEQFF.

The chain has TRBV4-3 and TRBJ2-1, with D possibly TRBD2 on 6 matching bases. The germline V gene encodes CDR1 LGHNA and CDR2 YSLEER. The V end lost 1 base, the J end lost 5 bases, and 9 bases lay between the germline ends. CDR3 length: 14 residues. The CDR3, as DNA: TGCGCCAGCAGCCAAGGCGGGATGGACAATGAGCAGTTCTTC. It yields the protein CASSQGGMDNEQFF.

J is TRBJ2-1 and V is TRBV12-3 or TRBV12-4; 7 bases match TRBD2. V trimming: 6 bases; J trimming: 9 bases; junction bases outside the gene matches: 8. The CDR3 loop spans 13 amino acids. The CDR3 nucleotides are TGTGCCAGCAGCCTGGGAGGGCGTGGTGAGCAGTTCTTC. Translated: CASSLGGRGEQFF.

The CDR3 DNA is TGTGCCAGCAGTCCCGGACAGAACAATCAGCCCCAGCATTTT. It codes for CASSPGQNNQPQHF. The chain carries TRBV7-2 and TRBJ1-5, with D possibly being TRBD1 (6 bases). Per germline, CDR1 SGHTA and CDR2 FQGNSA. This CDR3 is built from 14 residues. The V gene lost 6 bases and the J gene lost 3 bases, with 12 bases spanning the gap.

The chain has TRBV19 and TRBJ1-5; no firm D call. Trimming removed 6 bases from V and 1 base from J, with 25 bases in between. CDR1 is LNHDA, CDR2 SQIVND, per germline (reference sequence). The length of the CDR3 is 19 residues. CDR3 residues: CASRTTYSPQAWSNQPQHF. CDR3 DNA sequence: TGTGCCAGTAGAACTACCTATAGTCCCCAAGCATGGAGCAATCAGCCCCAGCATTTT.

This chain links TRBV6-5 with TRBJ2-3; possibly TRBD1 for D (5 bases). CDR3 length equals 15 residues. Per the germline V gene, CDR1 is MNHEY and CDR2 is SVGAGI. V gave up 2 bases and J gave up 0 bases, with 9 bases separating them. CDR3 loop: CASSYGPGSTDTQYF. In DNA form, the CDR3 reads TGTGCCAGCAGTTACGGGCCAGGGAGCACAGATACGCAGTATTTT.

V is TRBV19 and J is TRBJ2-7, with 9 bases matching TRBD1. CDR3 length equals 14 residues. The junction had 4 bases not matched to a gene; V was cut back by 4 bases and J by 3 bases. In germline, CDR1 is LNHDA, CDR2 SQIVND (reference sequence). The CDR3 protein is CASSTGTGSYEQYF. The CDR3 nucleotides are TGTGCCAGTAGTACCGGGACAGGGAGCTACGAGCAGTACTTC.